This TCR beta chain stems from a study of cytomegalovirus exposure and HLA in healthy donors. Broader study findings: Within the data, a cluster of highly shared sequence variants was likely a sequencing artifact. HLA-A and HLA-B allele assignments for most subjects were reportedly predicted accurately using TCR beta sequences. A missense DCLRE1C variant was associated with V- and J-gene trimming of TCR beta chains in a later analysis, and an independent cohort replicated the association. Per a later analysis, 18,000 or so TCR beta sequences showed association with HLA alleles at 0.05 false discovery rate.

The study ran its PCR with 60 Vbeta and 13 Jbeta primers. Profiling relied on immunoSEQ multiplex PCR, and the TCRdb table lists in-frame clones only, not all of them. The sample lists 130,000 or so clones, about 80% occurring once. As regards this clone: Antigen: not known.

The CDR3 length is 13 residues. V gave up 2 bases and J gave up 8 bases, with 12 bases separating them. Germline CDR1 GTSNPN, CDR2 SVGIG (reference sequence). This receptor was taken from a woman between 45 and 65 years old in good health and CMV-seropositive. Source material: PBMCs. The chain couples TRBV30 to TRBJ1-4; D call uncertain. The CDR3 DNA sequence: TGTGCCTGGAGTATGCAGGTGGGCGAAAAACTGTTTTTT. It codes for CAWSMQVGEKLFF.